This TCR beta chain originates from a study of CD8 T cells in ankylosing spondylitis. Trimming pared 1 base from V and 0 bases from J, leaving 10 bases between. Germline CDR1 is SGDLS and CDR2 is YYNGEE. The CDR3 loop spans 15 amino acids. TCRdb re-derived calls from the 5' RACE reads in MiXCR, one entry per CDR3 protein. The sample shows about 300,000 distinct CDR3 sequences, approximately 10% of them seen only once. Study findings and constraints: As reported, disease-linked clones showed significant enrichment in matched ankylosing spondylitis synovial fluid.

This clonotype was detected many times. Its cognate antigen is unknown. The V gene is TRBV9, the J gene TRBJ1-1, with D tentatively TRBD1 (5 bases). Source material: blood, either unsorted or a sorted T cell fraction (not recorded which). This clonotype originated in a female donor with ankylosing spondylitis or in good health (not recorded which). The CDR3 bases are TGTGCCAGCAGCGTAAGTGGGGGACTGAACACTGAAGCTTTCTTT. Amino acids: CASSVSGGLNTEAFF. The full variable domain, rest sourced from reference TRBV9 and TRBJ1-1, is DSGVTQTPKHLITATGQRVTLRCSPRSGDLSVYWYQQSLDQGLQFLIQYYNGEERAKGNILERFSAQQFPDLHSELNLSSLELGDSALYFCASSVSGGLNTEAFFGQGTRLTVV.